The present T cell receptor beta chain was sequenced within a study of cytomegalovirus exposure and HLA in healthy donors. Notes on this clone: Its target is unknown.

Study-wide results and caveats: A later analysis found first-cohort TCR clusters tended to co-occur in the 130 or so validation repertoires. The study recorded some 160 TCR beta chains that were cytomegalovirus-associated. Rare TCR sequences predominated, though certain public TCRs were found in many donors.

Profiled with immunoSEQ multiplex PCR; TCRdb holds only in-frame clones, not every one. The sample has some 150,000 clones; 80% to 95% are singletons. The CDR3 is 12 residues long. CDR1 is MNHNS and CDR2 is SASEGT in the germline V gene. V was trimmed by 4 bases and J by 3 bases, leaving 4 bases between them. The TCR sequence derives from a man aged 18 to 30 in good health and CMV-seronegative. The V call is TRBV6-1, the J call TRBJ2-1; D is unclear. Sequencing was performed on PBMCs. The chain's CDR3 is CASSVRYNEQFF. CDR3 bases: TGTGCCAGCAGTGTCCGCTACAATGAGCAGTTCTTC.